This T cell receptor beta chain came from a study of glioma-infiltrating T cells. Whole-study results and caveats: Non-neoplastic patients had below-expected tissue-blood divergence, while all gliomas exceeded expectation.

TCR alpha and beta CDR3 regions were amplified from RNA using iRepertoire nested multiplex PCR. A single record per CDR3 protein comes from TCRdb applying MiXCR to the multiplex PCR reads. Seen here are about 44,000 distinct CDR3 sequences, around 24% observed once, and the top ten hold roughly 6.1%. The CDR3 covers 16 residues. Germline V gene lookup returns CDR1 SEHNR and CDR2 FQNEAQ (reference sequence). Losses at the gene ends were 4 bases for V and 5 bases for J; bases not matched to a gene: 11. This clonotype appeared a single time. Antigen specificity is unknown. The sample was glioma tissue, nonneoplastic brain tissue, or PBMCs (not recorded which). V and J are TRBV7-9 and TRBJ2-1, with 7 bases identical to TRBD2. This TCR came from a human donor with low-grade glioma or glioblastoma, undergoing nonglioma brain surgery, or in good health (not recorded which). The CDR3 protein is CASSYLITGGNNEQFF. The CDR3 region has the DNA TGTGCCAGCAGCTACCTTATAACGGGGGGAAACAATGAGCAGTTCTTC.